Listed below are T cell receptor beta chains from one sample, sequenced in a study of siplizumab effects on memory and regulatory T cells. The repertoire was sequenced with immunoSEQ multiplex PCR; TCRdb's copy has only in-frame clones and lacks some. The sample shows more than 95,000 clones, more than 85% of them seen only once. Sequencing was done on a sample of Tregs sorted from blood. These TCRs come from a human donor in good health. Each CDR3 is given with its conserved first and last residue. Fields, in order: V gene, J gene, clone size, D gene, CDR3 DNA, CDR3 protein. A D gene is named only where the DNA matches it firmly. Clone size is shown for a subset of rows, as once, few, many or a class of expanded clone.

v_call: TRBV5-6; j_call: TRBJ2-7; clone_size: NA; d_call: TRBD1; cdr3_nt: TGTGCCAGCAGCGGGGGACAGGGAGACTCCTACGAGCAGTACTTC; cdr3_aa: CASSGGQGDSYEQYF
v_call: TRBV12-2; j_call: TRBJ1-1; clone_size: NA; d_call: NA; cdr3_nt: TGTGCAAGTCGCTCACTAGGGGTTAACACTGAAGCTTTCTTT; cdr3_aa: CASRSLGVNTEAFF
v_call: TRBV18; j_call: TRBJ2-1; clone_size: NA; d_call: TRBD2; cdr3_nt: TGTGCCAGCTCAGGACTAGCGGGAGTATCCTACAATGAGCAGTTCTTC; cdr3_aa: CASSGLAGVSYNEQFF
v_call: TRBV10-2; j_call: TRBJ1-1; clone_size: NA; d_call: NA; cdr3_nt: TGCGCCAGCAGTGTCGGGACTTCGAACACTGAAGCTTTCTTT; cdr3_aa: CASSVGTSNTEAFF
v_call: TRBV5-6; j_call: TRBJ1-6; clone_size: NA; d_call: NA; cdr3_nt: TGTGCCAGCAGCTCGAGTTTAGGCTCCTATAATTCACCCCTCCACTTT; cdr3_aa: CASSSSLGSYNSPLHF
v_call: TRBV5-6; j_call: TRBJ2-7; clone_size: NA; d_call: TRBD1; cdr3_nt: TGTGCCAGCAGCCCCGGACAGGACTACGAGCAGTACTTC; cdr3_aa: CASSPGQDYEQYF
v_call: TRBV7-2; j_call: TRBJ2-1; clone_size: NA; d_call: NA; cdr3_nt: TGTGCCAGCACCTGGGGAACGGCCGCGGGGAATGAGCAGTTCTTC; cdr3_aa: CASTWGTAAGNEQFF
v_call: TRBV9; j_call: TRBJ2-1; clone_size: NA; d_call: TRBD2; cdr3_nt: TGTGCCAGCAGCGTAGCTCCACTAGCGGATTACAATGAGCAGTTCTTC; cdr3_aa: CASSVAPLADYNEQFF
v_call: TRBV7-9; j_call: TRBJ1-2; clone_size: NA; d_call: NA; cdr3_nt: TGTGCCAGCACAAGGGATGGTGGCTACACCTTC; cdr3_aa: CASTRDGGYTF
v_call: TRBV30; j_call: TRBJ2-7; clone_size: NA; d_call: NA; cdr3_nt: TGTGCCTGGAGTGACTTGGGCTTCGAGCAGTACTTC; cdr3_aa: CAWSDLGFEQYF
v_call: TRBV7-2; j_call: TRBJ2-3; clone_size: NA; d_call: NA; cdr3_nt: TGTGCCAGCAGCTTACGGAGCGGCCCCCAGTATTTT; cdr3_aa: CASSLRSGPQYF
v_call: TRBV19; j_call: TRBJ2-7; clone_size: NA; d_call: NA; cdr3_nt: TGTGCCAGTAGCCGTAGCCTTGGCGCCTACGAGCAGTACTTC; cdr3_aa: CASSRSLGAYEQYF
v_call: TRBV30; j_call: TRBJ1-2; clone_size: NA; d_call: NA; cdr3_nt: TGTGCCTGGAGTTTGACTCGGGGCTACACCTTC; cdr3_aa: CAWSLTRGYTF
v_call: TRBV7-9; j_call: TRBJ1-4; clone_size: NA; d_call: NA; cdr3_nt: TGTGCCAGCAGCTTAGCTGTTGGGGGGCTGAGTGTGGGAAAACTGTTTTTT; cdr3_aa: CASSLAVGGLSVGKLFF
v_call: TRBV30; j_call: TRBJ2-5; clone_size: NA; d_call: NA; cdr3_nt: TGTGCCTGGAAGGTCCAGGGTCTCCAAGAGACCCAGTACTTC; cdr3_aa: CAWKVQGLQETQYF
v_call: TRBV7-9; j_call: TRBJ1-1; clone_size: NA; d_call: NA; cdr3_nt: TGTGCCAGCGGACAGCAGGGAACAACTGAAGCTTTCTTT; cdr3_aa: CASGQQGTTEAFF
v_call: TRBV7-2; j_call: TRBJ2-6; clone_size: NA; d_call: NA; cdr3_nt: TGTGCCAGCAGCTTTAGTCCTGGGGCCAACGTCCTGACTTTC; cdr3_aa: CASSFSPGANVLTF
v_call: TRBV7-9; j_call: TRBJ2-7; clone_size: NA; d_call: NA; cdr3_nt: TGTGCCAGCAGCTCAACCGGGACGGATTCCTACGAGCAGTACTTC; cdr3_aa: CASSSTGTDSYEQYF
v_call: TRBV6-1; j_call: TRBJ1-1; clone_size: NA; d_call: TRBD1; cdr3_nt: TGTGCCAGCCCGGGACAGTCTAGTATGAACACTGAAGCTTTCTTT; cdr3_aa: CASPGQSSMNTEAFF
v_call: TRBV11-2; j_call: TRBJ2-3; clone_size: NA; d_call: NA; cdr3_nt: TGTGCCAGCAGCTTCACTAGTTTGGGAAGCACAGATACGCAGTATTTT; cdr3_aa: CASSFTSLGSTDTQYF
v_call: TRBV6-6; j_call: TRBJ2-1; clone_size: NA; d_call: TRBD2; cdr3_nt: TGTGCCAGCACGAATGGACTAGAGCTTGCTGAGCAGTTCTTC; cdr3_aa: CASTNGLELAEQFF
v_call: TRBV5-1; j_call: TRBJ1-2; clone_size: NA; d_call: NA; cdr3_nt: TGCGCCAGCAGCTTGGTTGTCGGTAACTATGGCTACACCTTC; cdr3_aa: CASSLVVGNYGYTF
v_call: TRBV4-1; j_call: TRBJ1-6; clone_size: NA; d_call: NA; cdr3_nt: TGCGCCAGCAGCCAACGAGGGGGATCCTATAATTCACCCCTCCACTTT; cdr3_aa: CASSQRGGSYNSPLHF
v_call: TRBV5-1; j_call: TRBJ1-2; clone_size: NA; d_call: NA; cdr3_nt: TGCGCCAGCAGCGACAGGTTCTATGGCTACACCTTC; cdr3_aa: CASSDRFYGYTF
v_call: TRBV25-1; j_call: TRBJ2-5; clone_size: NA; d_call: NA; cdr3_nt: TGTGCCAGCAGTGGCGGGGGCGCAGGGGAGACCCAGTACTTC; cdr3_aa: CASSGGGAGETQYF
v_call: TRBV5-6; j_call: TRBJ2-5; clone_size: NA; d_call: TRBD2; cdr3_nt: TGTGCCAGCAGCCCCGCCGGGGGGGTAGAGACCCAGTACTTC; cdr3_aa: CASSPAGGVETQYF
v_call: TRBV7-9; j_call: TRBJ1-6; clone_size: few; d_call: TRBD1; cdr3_nt: TGTGCCAGCAGCTTAGGGGGACAGGGAAATTCACCCCTCCACTTT; cdr3_aa: CASSLGGQGNSPLHF
v_call: TRBV20-1; j_call: TRBJ2-7; clone_size: once; d_call: NA; cdr3_nt: TGCAGTGCCAGGAGAACCTACGAGCAGTACTTC; cdr3_aa: CSARRTYEQYF